This T cell receptor (beta chain) is drawn from a study of T-cell reconstitution after alpha-beta-depleted transplantation in children. Overall study results and limits: Roughly two months post-transplant, alpha-beta T cells reportedly originated from several hundred graft clones that had expanded.

For TCRbeta, the library was prepared with unique molecular identifiers. Via MiXCR, TCRdb re-called the PCR reads, giving one row per CDR3 protein. The sample lists about 580,000 distinct CDR3 sequences, 20% to 25% occurring once. In its sample, this clonotype was seen once. Its target is unknown. Trimming left V 5 bases short and J 4 bases short, with 12 bases between. The CDR3 has 14 amino acids. Looked up from germline, CDR1 is SNHLY and CDR2 is FYNNEI. The source material was PBMCs, mostly from graft donor cells, sampled 360 days after TCRalphabeta/CD19-depleted stem cell transplant. This clonotype was obtained from a boy under two years old who had a stem cell transplant for acute myeloid leukemia, so the T cells may come from the graft donor. The chain carries TRBV2 and TRBJ2-4; a weak D match, TRBD2 (5 bases). CDR3 residues: CASSWETQKNIQYF. The CDR3 coding sequence is TGTGCCAGCAGTTGGGAGACACAGAAAAACATTCAGTACTTC.